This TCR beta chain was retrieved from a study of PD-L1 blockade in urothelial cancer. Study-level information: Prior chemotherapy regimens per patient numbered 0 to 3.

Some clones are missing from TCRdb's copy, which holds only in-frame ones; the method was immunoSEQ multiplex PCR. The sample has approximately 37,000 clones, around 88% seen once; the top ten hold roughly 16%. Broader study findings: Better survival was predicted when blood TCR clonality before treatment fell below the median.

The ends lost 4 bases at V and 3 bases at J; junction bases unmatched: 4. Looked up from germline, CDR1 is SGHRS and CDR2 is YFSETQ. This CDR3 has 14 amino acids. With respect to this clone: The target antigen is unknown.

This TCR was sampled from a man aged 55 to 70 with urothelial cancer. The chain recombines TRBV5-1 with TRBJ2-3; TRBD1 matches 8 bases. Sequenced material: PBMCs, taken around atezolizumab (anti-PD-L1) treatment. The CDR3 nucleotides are TGCGCCAGCAGCCCAGGACAGGGAACAGATACGCAGTATTTT. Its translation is CASSPGQGTDTQYF. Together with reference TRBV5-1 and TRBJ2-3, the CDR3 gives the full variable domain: KAGVTQTPRYLIKTRGQQVTLSCSPISGHRSVSWYQQTPGQGLQFLFEYFSETQRNKGNFPGRFSGRQFSNSRSEMNVSTLELGDSALYLCASSPGQGTDTQYFGPGTRLTVL.